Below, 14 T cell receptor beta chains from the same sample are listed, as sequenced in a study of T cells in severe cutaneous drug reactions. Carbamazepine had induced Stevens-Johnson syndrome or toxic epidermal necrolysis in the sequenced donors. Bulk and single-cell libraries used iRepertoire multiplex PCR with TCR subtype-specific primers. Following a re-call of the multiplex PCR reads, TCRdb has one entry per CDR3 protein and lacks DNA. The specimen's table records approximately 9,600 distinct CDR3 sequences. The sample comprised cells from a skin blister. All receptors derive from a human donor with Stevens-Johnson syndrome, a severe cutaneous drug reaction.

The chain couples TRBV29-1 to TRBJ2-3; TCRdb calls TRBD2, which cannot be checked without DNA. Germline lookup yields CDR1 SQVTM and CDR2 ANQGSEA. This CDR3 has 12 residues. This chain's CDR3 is CSGTSGTDTQYF.

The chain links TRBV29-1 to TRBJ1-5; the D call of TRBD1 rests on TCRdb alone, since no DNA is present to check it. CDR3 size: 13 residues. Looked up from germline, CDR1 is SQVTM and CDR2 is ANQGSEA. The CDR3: CSVGTGHDQPQHF.

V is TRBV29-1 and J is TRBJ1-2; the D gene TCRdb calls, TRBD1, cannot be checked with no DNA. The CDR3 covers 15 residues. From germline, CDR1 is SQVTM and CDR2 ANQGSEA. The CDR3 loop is CSVGGGDRYNYGYTF.

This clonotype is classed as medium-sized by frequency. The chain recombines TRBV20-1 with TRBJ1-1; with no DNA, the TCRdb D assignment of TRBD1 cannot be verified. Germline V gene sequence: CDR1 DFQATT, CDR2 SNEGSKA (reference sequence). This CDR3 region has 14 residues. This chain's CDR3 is CSARDTGFGTEAFF.

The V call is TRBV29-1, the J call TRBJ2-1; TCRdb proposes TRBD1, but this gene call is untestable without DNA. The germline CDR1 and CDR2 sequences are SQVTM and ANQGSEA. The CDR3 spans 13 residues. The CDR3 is CSGGGQGVGEQFF.

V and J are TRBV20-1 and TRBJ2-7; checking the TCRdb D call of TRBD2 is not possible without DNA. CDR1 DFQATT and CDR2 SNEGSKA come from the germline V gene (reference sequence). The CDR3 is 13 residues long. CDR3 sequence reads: CSASPDSPYEQYF.

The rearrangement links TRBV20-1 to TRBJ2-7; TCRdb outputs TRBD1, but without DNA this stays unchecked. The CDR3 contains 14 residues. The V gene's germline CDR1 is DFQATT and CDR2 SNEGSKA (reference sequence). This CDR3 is CSARLSGAEYEQYF.

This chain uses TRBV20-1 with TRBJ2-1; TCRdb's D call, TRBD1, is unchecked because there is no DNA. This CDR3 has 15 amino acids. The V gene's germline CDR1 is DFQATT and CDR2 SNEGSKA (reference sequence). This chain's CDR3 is CSASPPGIRGNEQFF.

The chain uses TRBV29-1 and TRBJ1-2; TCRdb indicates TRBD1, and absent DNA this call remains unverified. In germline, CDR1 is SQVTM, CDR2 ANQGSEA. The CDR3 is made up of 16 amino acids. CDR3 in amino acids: CSVEGGRQGAGYGYTF. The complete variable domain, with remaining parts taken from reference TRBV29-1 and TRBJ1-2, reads SAVISQKPSRDICQRGTSLTIQCQVDSQVTMMFWYRQQPGQSLTLIATANQGSEATYESGFVIDKFPISRPNLTFSTLTVSNMSPEDSSIYLCSVEGGRQGAGYGYTFGSGTRLTVV.

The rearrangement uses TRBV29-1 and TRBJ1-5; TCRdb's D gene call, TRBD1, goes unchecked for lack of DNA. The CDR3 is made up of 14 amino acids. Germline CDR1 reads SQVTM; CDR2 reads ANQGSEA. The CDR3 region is CSVGTGSQNQPQHF.

The CDR3 sequence is CSAPDRGRDQPQHF. The V and J genes are TRBV20-1 and TRBJ1-5; the TRBD1 assignment by TCRdb is unverifiable without DNA. The CDR3 covers 14 residues. Germline loops: CDR1 DFQATT, CDR2 SNEGSKA (reference sequence).

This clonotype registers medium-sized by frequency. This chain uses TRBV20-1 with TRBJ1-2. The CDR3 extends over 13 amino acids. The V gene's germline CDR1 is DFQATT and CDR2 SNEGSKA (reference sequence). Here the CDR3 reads CSARDNQNYGYTF.

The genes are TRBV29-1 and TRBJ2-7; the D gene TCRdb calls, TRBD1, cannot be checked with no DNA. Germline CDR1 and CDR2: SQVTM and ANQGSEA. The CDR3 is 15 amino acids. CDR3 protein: CSVGPPGQGFHEQYF.

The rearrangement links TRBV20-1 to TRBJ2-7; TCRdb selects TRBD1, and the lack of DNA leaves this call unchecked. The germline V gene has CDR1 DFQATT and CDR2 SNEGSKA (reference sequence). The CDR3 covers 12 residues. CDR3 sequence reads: CSASFPTGEQYF.